The next 6 T cell receptor beta chains were all read from a single sample in a study of control samples from healthy donors and cancer patients (dated by TCRdb to the early 2020s). The library was produced with the immunoSEQ multiplex PCR assay. TCRdb mirrors the immuneACCESS table, restricted to in-frame sequences. Some clones are absent from its copies; in checked studies, under half trace to an unresolved V gene, and the reason for the others is unknown. Present in this sample are 150,000 or so clones, roughly 89% of which were seen just once. Approximately 7.2% of the sample lies in the top ten. The specimen was blood. All receptors come from a man in his late teens or twenties in good health.

The V and J genes are TRBV12-3 or TRBV12-4 and TRBJ2-3; 8 bases align to TRBD2. This CDR3 spans 12 amino acids. V dropped 8 bases and J dropped 6; count of bases not matched to a gene: 4. The CDR3 DNA reads as TGTGCCAGCGGCGGGGGGCCGGATACGCAGTATTTT. The encoded protein is CASGGGPDTQYF.

This sequence joins TRBV3-1 (or the pseudogene TRBV3-2) and TRBJ1-2; tentative D call: TRBD1 (6 bases). The germline CDR1 and CDR2 sequences are LGHDT and YNNKEL (reference sequence). This CDR3 has 12 residues. Between the trimmed V and J ends, which lost 4 bases and 8 bases, there was a span of 11 bases. Here the CDR3 reads CASSPQGGGYTF. CDR3 DNA sequence: TGTGCCAGCAGCCCACAGGGAGGGGGCTACACCTTC.

The chain has TRBV29-1 and TRBJ2-3; TRBD1 agrees at 10 bases. Germline lookup yields CDR1 SQVTM and CDR2 ANQGSEA. This CDR3 is built from 14 residues. Germline trimming cut 7 bases from V and 4 bases from J; bases unmatched to any gene: 8. CDR3 loop: CSALDRGEADTQYF. In DNA, the CDR3 is TGCAGCGCCCTGGACAGGGGGGAGGCAGATACGCAGTATTTT.

In this sample, this clone turned up once. The chain couples TRBV19 to TRBJ2-1, with TRBD1 matching 7 bases. The ends lost 6 bases at V and 8 bases at J; junction bases unmatched: 7. Germline V gene data show CDR1 as LNHDA and CDR2 as SQIVND (reference sequence). CDR3 length: 13 residues. CDR3 loop: CASSPFTGDEQFF. As DNA, the CDR3 is TGTGCCAGTAGCCCCTTTACAGGGGATGAGCAGTTCTTC. Combining the CDR3 with reference TRBV19 and TRBJ2-1 gives the whole variable domain DGGITQSPKYLFRKEGQNVTLSCEQNLNHDAMYWYRQDPGQGLRLIYYSQIVNDFQKGDIAEGYSVSREKKESFPLTVTSAQKNPTAFYLCASSPFTGDEQFFGPGTRLTVL.

The J gene is TRBJ2-3, the V gene TRBV5-1; 9 bases line up with TRBD2. J gave up 2 bases and V 0 bases, and 4 bases lay outside the gene matches. The CDR3 extends over 16 amino acids. The germline V gene encodes CDR1 SGHRS and CDR2 YFSETQ. Here the CDR3 DNA reads TGCGCCAGCAGCTTGGTTGGCGGGGGGGCCACAGATACGCAGTATTTT. Its translation is CASSLVGGGATDTQYF.

This chain links TRBV10-3 with TRBJ2-3; D remains unclear. Germline lookup yields CDR1 ENHRY and CDR2 SYGVKD. The CDR3 sequence is 13 residues long. V was pared by 2 bases and J by 2 bases, with 5 bases between. The CDR3 DNA sequence: TGTGCCATCAGTGAGCGGACCACAGATACGCAGTATTTT. This translates into CAISERTTDTQYF.